Here is one TCR beta chain with its context. Within the sample, other DNA sequences also encode this same CDR3. Method: immunoSEQ multiplex PCR; TCRdb's copy keeps in-frame clones and lacks some. The sample holds around 190,000 clones, approximately 84% seen once. V dropped 6 bases and J dropped 6 bases, with 10 bases sitting between them. The CDR3 is 12 residues long. The sample is drawn from a study of blood T cell repertoires in COVID-19. This rearrangement joins TRBV12-3 or TRBV12-4 to TRBJ2-3; a possible D gene is TRBD2 (6 bases). This TCR came from a woman in her thirties who had recovered from COVID-19. Sequenced input: PBMCs or T cells enriched from blood (not recorded which). This CDR3 reads CASSLTRDTQYF. The CDR3 DNA follows: TGTGCCAGCAGCTTGACTAGGGATACGCAGTATTTT.